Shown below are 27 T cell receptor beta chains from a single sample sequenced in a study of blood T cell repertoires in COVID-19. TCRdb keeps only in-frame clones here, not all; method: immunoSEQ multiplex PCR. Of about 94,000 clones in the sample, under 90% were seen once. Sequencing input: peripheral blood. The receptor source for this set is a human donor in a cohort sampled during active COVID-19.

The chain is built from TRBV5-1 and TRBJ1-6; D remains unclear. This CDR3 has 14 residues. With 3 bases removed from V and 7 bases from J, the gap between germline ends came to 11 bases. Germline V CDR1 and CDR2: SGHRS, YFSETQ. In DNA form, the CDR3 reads TGCGCCAGCAGCTCAGAGGGTTGGAATTCACCCCTCCACTTT. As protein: CASSSEGWNSPLHF.

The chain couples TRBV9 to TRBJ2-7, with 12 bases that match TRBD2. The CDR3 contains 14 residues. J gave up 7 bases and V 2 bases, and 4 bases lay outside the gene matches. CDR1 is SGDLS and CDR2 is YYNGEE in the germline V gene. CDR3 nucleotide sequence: TGTGCCAGCAGCGTGACTAGCGGGAGTATTGAGCAGTACTTC. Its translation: CASSVTSGSIEQYF.

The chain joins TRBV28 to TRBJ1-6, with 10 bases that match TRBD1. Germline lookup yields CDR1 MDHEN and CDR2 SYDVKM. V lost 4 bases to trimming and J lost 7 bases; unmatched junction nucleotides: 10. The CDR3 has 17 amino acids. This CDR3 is CASSSPGQGRTNSPLHF. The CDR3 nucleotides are TGTGCCAGCAGTTCCCCGGGACAGGGGCGTACGAATTCACCCCTCCACTTT.

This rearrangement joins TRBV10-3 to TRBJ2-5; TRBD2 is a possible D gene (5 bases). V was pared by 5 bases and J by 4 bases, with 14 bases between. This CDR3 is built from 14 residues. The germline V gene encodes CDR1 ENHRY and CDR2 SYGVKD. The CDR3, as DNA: TGTGCCATCAGTCTCGGGGAAGCTGGAGAGACCCAGTACTTC. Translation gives CAISLGEAGETQYF.

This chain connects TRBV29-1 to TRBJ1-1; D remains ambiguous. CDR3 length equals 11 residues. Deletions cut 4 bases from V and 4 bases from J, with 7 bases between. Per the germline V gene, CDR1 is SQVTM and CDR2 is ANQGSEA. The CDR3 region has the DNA TGCAGCGTTGCCTCCTCCACTGAAGCTTTCTTT. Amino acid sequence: CSVASSTEAFF.

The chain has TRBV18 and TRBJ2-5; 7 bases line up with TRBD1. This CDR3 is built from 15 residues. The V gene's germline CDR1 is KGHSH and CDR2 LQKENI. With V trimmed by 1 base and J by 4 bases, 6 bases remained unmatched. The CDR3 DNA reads TGTGCCAGCTCACCACGTGAGGGGGCCCGAGAGACCCAGTACTTC. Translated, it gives CASSPREGARETQYF. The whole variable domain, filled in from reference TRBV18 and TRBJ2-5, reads NAGVMQNPRHLVRRRGQEARLRCSPMKGHSHVYWYRQLPEEGLKFMVYLQKENIIDESGMPKERFSAEFPKEGPSILRIQQVVRGDSAAYFCASSPREGARETQYFGPGTRLLVL.

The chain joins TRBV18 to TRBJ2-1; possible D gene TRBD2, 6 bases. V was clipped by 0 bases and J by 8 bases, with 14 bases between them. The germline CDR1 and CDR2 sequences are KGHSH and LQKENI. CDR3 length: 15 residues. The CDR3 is CASSPPTRGGDEQFF. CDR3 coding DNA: TGTGCCAGCTCACCACCGACGAGAGGAGGGGATGAGCAGTTCTTC.

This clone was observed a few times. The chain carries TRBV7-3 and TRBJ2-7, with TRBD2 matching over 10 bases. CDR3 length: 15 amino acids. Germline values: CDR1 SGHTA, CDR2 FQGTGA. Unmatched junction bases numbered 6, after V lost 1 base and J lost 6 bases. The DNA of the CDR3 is TGTGCCAGCAGCTTAAGTCTAGCGGGAGAGGGCGAGCAGTACTTC. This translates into CASSLSLAGEGEQYF.

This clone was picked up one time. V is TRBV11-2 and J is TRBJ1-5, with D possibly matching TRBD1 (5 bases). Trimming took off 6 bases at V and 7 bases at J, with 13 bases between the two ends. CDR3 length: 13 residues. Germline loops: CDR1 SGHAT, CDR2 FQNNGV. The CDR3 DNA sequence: TGTGCCAGCAGTTCAAATAGGGGACAGCCCCAGCATTTT. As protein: CASSSNRGQPQHF.

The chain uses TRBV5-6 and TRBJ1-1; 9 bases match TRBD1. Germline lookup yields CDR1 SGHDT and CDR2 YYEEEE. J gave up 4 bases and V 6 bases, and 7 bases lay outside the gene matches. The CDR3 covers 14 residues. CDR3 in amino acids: CASIRDRVFTEAFF. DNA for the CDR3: TGTGCCAGCATCCGGGACAGGGTGTTCACTGAAGCTTTCTTT.

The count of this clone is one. The CDR3 nucleotides are TGTGCCAGCAGCGTAGCCCCCGGGGTCCTAGGCACAGATACGCAGTATTTT. Protein sequence: CASSVAPGVLGTDTQYF. This rearrangement joins TRBV9 to TRBJ2-3; a weak D match, TRBD2 (5 bases). The CDR3 totals 17 residues. The germline V gene has CDR1 SGDLS and CDR2 YYNGEE. V shed 0 bases and J shed 1 base, with 15 bases lying between them.

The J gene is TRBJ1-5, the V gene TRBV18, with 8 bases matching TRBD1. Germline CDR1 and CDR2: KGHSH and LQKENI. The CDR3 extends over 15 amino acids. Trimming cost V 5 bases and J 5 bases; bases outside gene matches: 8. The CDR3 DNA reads TGTGCCAGCTCATACGGACAGGGAGGGGATCAGCCCCAGCATTTT. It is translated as CASSYGQGGDQPQHF.

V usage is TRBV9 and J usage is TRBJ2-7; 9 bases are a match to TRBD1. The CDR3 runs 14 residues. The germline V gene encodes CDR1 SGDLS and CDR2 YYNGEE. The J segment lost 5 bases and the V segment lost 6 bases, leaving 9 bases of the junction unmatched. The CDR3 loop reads CASNPGTGYDEQYF. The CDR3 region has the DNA TGTGCCAGCAACCCCGGGACAGGGTACGACGAGCAGTACTTC.

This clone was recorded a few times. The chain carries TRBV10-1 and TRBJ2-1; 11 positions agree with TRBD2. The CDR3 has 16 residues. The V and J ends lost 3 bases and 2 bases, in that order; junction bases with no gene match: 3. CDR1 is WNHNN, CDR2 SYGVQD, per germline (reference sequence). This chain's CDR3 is CASSELAGEPYNEQFF. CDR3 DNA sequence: TGCGCCAGCAGTGAACTAGCGGGAGAGCCCTACAATGAGCAGTTCTTC.

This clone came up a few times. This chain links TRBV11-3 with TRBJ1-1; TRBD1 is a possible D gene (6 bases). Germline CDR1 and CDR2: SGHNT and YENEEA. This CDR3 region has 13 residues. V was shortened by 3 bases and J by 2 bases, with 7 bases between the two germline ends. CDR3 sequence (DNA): TGTGCCAGCAGCTTCGGGACAAACACTGAAGCTTTCTTT. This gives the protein CASSFGTNTEAFF.

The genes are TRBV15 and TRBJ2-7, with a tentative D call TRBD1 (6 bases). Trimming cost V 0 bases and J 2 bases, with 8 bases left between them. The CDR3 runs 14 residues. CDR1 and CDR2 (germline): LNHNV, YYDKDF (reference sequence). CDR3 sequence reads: CATSRERGTYEQYF. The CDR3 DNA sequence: TGTGCCACCAGCAGAGAGAGGGGGACCTACGAGCAGTACTTC.

CDR3: CASSENLQETQYF. DNA for the CDR3: TGCGCCAGCAGTGAAAACTTGCAAGAGACCCAGTACTTC. The chain has TRBV10-1 and TRBJ2-5; D remains ambiguous. The CDR3 length is 13 residues. The V end was cut by 3 bases, the J end by 2 bases, with 7 bases between. Germline loops: CDR1 WNHNN, CDR2 SYGVQD (reference sequence).

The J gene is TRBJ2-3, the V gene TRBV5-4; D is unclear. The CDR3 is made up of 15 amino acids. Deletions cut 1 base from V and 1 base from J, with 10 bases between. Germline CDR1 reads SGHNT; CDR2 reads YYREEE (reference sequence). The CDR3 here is CASSLRLVGTDTQYF. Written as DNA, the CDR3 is TGTGCCAGCAGCTTGAGGCTAGTGGGCACAGATACGCAGTATTTT.

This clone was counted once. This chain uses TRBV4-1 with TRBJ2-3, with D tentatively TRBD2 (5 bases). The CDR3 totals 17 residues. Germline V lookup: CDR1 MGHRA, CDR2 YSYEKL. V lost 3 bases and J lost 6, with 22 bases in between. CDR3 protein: CASSQDSDLGSSDTQYF. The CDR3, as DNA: TGCGCCAGCAGCCAGGACTCTGACTTGGGTAGCAGCGATACGCAGTATTTT.

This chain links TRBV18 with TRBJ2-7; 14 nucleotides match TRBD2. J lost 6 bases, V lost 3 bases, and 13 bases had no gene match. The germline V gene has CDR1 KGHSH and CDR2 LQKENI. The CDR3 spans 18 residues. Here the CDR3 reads CASSPAGLAGGALGEQYF. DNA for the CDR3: TGTGCCAGCTCACCTGCCGGACTAGCGGGAGGTGCCCTTGGCGAGCAGTACTTC.

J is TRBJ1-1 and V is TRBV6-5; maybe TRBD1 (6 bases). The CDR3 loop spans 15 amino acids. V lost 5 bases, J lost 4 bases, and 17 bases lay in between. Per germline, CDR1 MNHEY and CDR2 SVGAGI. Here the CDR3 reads CASSRTVSGGTEAFF. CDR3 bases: TGTGCCAGCAGTCGGACAGTCTCTGGAGGCACTGAAGCTTTCTTT.

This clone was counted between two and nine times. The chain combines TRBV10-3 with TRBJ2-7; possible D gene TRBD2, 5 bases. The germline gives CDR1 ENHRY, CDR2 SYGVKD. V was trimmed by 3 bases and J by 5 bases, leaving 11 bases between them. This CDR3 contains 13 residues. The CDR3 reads CAISEEPGNEQYF. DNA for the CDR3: TGTGCCATCAGTGAAGAACCCGGGAACGAGCAGTACTTC.

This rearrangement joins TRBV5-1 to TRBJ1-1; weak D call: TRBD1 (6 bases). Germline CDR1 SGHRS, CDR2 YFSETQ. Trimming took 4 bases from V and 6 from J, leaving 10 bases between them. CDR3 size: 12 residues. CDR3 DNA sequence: TGCGCCAGCAGCCAGAACAGGGCTGAAGCTTTCTTT. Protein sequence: CASSQNRAEAFF.

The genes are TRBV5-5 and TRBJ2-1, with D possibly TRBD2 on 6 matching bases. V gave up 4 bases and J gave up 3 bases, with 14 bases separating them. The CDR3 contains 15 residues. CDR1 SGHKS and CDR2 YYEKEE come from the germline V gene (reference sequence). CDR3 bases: TGTGCCAGCAGCCGGCGGCTAGCGAACTACAATGAGCAGTTCTTC. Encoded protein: CASSRRLANYNEQFF. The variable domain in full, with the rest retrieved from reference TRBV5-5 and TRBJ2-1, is DAGVTQSPTHLIKTRGQQVTLRCSPISGHKSVSWYQQVLGQGPQFIFQYYEKEERGRGNFPDRFSARQFPNYSSELNVNALLLGDSALYLCASSRRLANYNEQFFGPGTRLTVL.

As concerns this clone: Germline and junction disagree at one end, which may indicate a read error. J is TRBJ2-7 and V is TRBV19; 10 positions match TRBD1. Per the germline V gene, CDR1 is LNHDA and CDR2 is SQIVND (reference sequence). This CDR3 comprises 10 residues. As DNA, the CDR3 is TGCCGGGACAGGGGACACGAGCAGTACTTC. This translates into CRDRGHEQYF.

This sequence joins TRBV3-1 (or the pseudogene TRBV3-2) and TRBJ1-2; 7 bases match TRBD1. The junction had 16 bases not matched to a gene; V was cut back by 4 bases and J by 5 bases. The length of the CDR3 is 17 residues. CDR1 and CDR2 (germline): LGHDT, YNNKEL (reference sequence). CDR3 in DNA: TGTGCCAGCAGCCCCTCCGACAGGGAGGCATCGGGGTATGGCTACACCTTC. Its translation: CASSPSDREASGYGYTF.

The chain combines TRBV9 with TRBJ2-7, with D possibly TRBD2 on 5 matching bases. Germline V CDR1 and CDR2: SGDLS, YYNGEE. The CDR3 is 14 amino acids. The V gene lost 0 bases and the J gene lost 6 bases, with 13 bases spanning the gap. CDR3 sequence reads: CASSVASGTGEQYF. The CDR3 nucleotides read TGTGCCAGCAGCGTAGCAAGCGGCACGGGCGAGCAGTACTTC.